A single sample is the source of the 22 T cell receptor beta chains below, sequenced in a study of shared clonotypes between healthy human individuals. Selected positively for CCR7 and CD45RO-negative, naive CD8 cells excluded terminally differentiated effector memory CD45RA+ cells. Assay used: immunoSEQ multiplex PCR; TCRdb lists only in-frame clones, some missing. Of around 600,000 clones in the sample, 85% to 95% were seen once. Material: naive CD8+ T cells sorted from blood. The source is a woman aged 30 to 39 in good health.

V usage is TRBV5-1 and J usage is TRBJ2-1, with 9 bases fitting TRBD2. V dropped 4 bases and J dropped 7; count of bases not matched to a gene: 15. This CDR3 contains 17 residues. Per the germline V gene, CDR1 is SGHRS and CDR2 is YFSETQ. The CDR3 protein is CASSDSSGATFANEQFF. CDR3 nucleotide sequence: TGCGCCAGCAGCGATTCTAGCGGGGCCACCTTCGCGAATGAGCAGTTCTTC.

This chain joins TRBV7-9 and TRBJ1-1, with 9 bases aligning to TRBD1. The CDR3 consists of 14 residues. After removal of 5 bases from V and 6 bases from J, the junction contained 7 bases not matched to a gene. The V gene's germline CDR1 is SEHNR and CDR2 FQNEAQ (reference sequence). The CDR3 spells CASSPGQGGAEAFF. DNA of the CDR3: TGTGCCAGCAGCCCGGGACAGGGTGGGGCTGAAGCTTTCTTT.

This rearrangement joins TRBV27 to TRBJ2-7; 13 nucleotides agree with TRBD2. The CDR3 loop spans 16 amino acids. Germline lookup yields CDR1 MNHEY and CDR2 SMNVEV (reference sequence). Unmatched junction bases numbered 9, after V lost 5 bases and J lost 5 bases. In DNA form, the CDR3 reads TGTGCCAGCAGTCTCGGGACTAGCGGGACCCGTCACGAGCAGTACTTC. The encoded protein is CASSLGTSGTRHEQYF.

The chain has TRBV29-1 and TRBJ2-5; 7 nucleotides line up with TRBD1. CDR1 and CDR2 (germline): SQVTM, ANQGSEA. J gave up 3 bases and V 6 bases, and 16 bases lay outside the gene matches. The CDR3 contains 16 residues. This CDR3 reads CSVLPRRLQGEETQYF. CDR3 nucleotides: TGCAGCGTCCTGCCGCGCCGGCTGCAGGGGGAAGAGACCCAGTACTTC.

J is TRBJ2-4 and V is TRBV5-6; D gene uncertain. Germline V CDR1 and CDR2: SGHDT, YYEEEE. Deletions cut 3 bases from V and 6 bases from J, with 19 bases between. The CDR3 extends over 16 amino acids. Here the CDR3 DNA reads TGTGCCAGCAGCTACCGTACCCCGACCATCGGAAACATTCAGTACTTC. It translates to CASSYRTPTIGNIQYF. The complete variable domain, with remaining parts taken from reference TRBV5-6 and TRBJ2-4, reads DAGVTQSPTHLIKTRGQQVTLRCSPKSGHDTVSWYQQALGQGPQFIFQYYEEEERQRGNFPDRFSGHQFPNYSSELNVNALLLGDSALYLCASSYRTPTIGNIQYFGAGTRLSVL.

The V and J genes are TRBV13 and TRBJ1-1, with unresolved D. CDR3 length: 14 amino acids. V was trimmed by 0 bases and J by 5 bases, leaving 10 bases between them. Germline V gene data show CDR1 as PRHDT and CDR2 as FYEKMQ (reference sequence). CDR3 bases: TGTGCCAGCAGCTTAGGCCTCCGGAGGACTGAAGCTTTCTTT. Translated: CASSLGLRRTEAFF.

The chain is built from TRBV13 and TRBJ1-2; the D is unclear. Trimming took off 5 bases at V and 5 bases at J, with 12 bases between the two ends. The CDR3 length is 13 residues. Germline loops: CDR1 PRHDT, CDR2 FYEKMQ (reference sequence). The chain's CDR3 is CASSPPDGYGYTF. The CDR3 DNA reads TGTGCCAGCAGCCCCCCGGACGGTTATGGCTACACCTTC.

The V and J genes are TRBV5-6 and TRBJ2-2, with D unresolved. This CDR3 spans 12 amino acids. The V gene's germline CDR1 is SGHDT and CDR2 YYEEEE. Trimming removed 2 bases from V and 4 bases from J, with 3 bases in between. The CDR3 sequence is CASSFSTGELFF. DNA for the CDR3: TGTGCCAGCAGCTTTAGCACCGGGGAGCTGTTTTTT.

The chain has TRBV27 and TRBJ2-3, with 14 positions matching TRBD2. The CDR3 runs 18 residues. With 6 bases clipped from V and 5 bases from J, the junction kept 13 bases outside the gene matches. Germline loops: CDR1 MNHEY, CDR2 SMNVEV (reference sequence). The CDR3 DNA reads as TGTGCCAGCAGCAATTTACCGACTAGCGGGAGGGTGGGAGATACGCAGTATTTT. It is translated as CASSNLPTSGRVGDTQYF.

The chain has TRBV27 and TRBJ2-1; 12 positions match TRBD2. Germline values: CDR1 MNHEY, CDR2 SMNVEV (reference sequence). V dropped 2 bases and J dropped 5; count of bases not matched to a gene: 7. The CDR3 is 17 residues long. The CDR3 here is CASSLPPGLAGDNEQFF. The CDR3 coding sequence is TGTGCCAGCAGTTTACCACCGGGACTAGCGGGCGACAATGAGCAGTTCTTC.

The J gene is TRBJ2-3, the V gene TRBV5-1; the match to TRBD2 covers 7 bases. There are 18 residues in the CDR3. Germline CDR1 is SGHRS and CDR2 is YFSETQ. The V segment lost 3 bases and the J segment 0 bases; nucleotides outside the gene matches: 13. The CDR3, as DNA: TGCGCCAGCAGCTCACCCGTGGGGTTTAGCGGGAGCACAGATACGCAGTATTTT. Residues: CASSSPVGFSGSTDTQYF.

The chain carries TRBV10-2 and TRBJ1-2; D gene unclear. Germline V CDR1 and CDR2: WSHSY, SAAADI. V lost 6 bases and J 1 base, leaving 18 bases between the germline ends. The CDR3 is made up of 16 amino acids. The CDR3 sequence: CASSDWQVDINYGYTF. As DNA, the CDR3 is TGCGCCAGCAGCGATTGGCAGGTTGATATTAACTATGGCTACACCTTC.

The V call is TRBV6-1, the J call TRBJ1-5; D uncertain. The CDR3 has 14 residues. Germline V gene data show CDR1 as MNHNS and CDR2 as SASEGT. Trimming took 5 bases from V and 0 from J, leaving 8 bases between them. The CDR3 nucleotides are TGTGCCAGCAGTCGATCTTATAGCAATCAGCCCCAGCATTTT. The encoded protein is CASSRSYSNQPQHF.

J is TRBJ2-5 and V is TRBV30; D call uncertain. V lost 4 bases, J lost 0 bases, and 15 bases lay in between. The germline V gene encodes CDR1 GTSNPN and CDR2 SVGIG (reference sequence). This CDR3 has 15 amino acids. CDR3 sequence reads: CAWTHRMGNQETQYF. CDR3 coding DNA: TGTGCCTGGACCCACCGAATGGGTAACCAAGAGACCCAGTACTTC.

The chain employs TRBV4-2 and TRBJ2-7, with 7 bases fitting TRBD1. The germline V gene has CDR1 LGHNA and CDR2 YNFKEQ. The CDR3 has 14 amino acids. V was pared by 0 bases and J by 2 bases, with 1 base of the junction left unmatched. The CDR3, as DNA: TGTGCCAGCAGCCAAGAAGGGGGCCCCTACGAGCAGTACTTC. Encoded protein: CASSQEGGPYEQYF.

J is TRBJ2-7 and V is TRBV20-1; D remains unclear. V lost 3 bases and J 3 bases, leaving 6 bases between the germline ends. Germline-derived CDR1 and CDR2 are DFQATT and SNEGSKA (reference sequence). This CDR3 is 11 amino acids long. Here the CDR3 reads CSASDVYEQYF. The CDR3 DNA follows: TGCAGTGCTAGTGACGTCTACGAGCAGTACTTC.

V is TRBV29-1 and J is TRBJ1-1; D call uncertain. V was shortened by 0 bases and J by 2 bases, with 7 bases between the two germline ends. There are 13 residues in the CDR3. Germline V gene data show CDR1 as SQVTM and CDR2 as ANQGSEA. The CDR3: CSVEEAYNTEAFF. The CDR3 DNA reads TGCAGCGTTGAAGAAGCGTACAACACTGAAGCTTTCTTT.

This chain connects TRBV7-9 to TRBJ2-1; D is perhaps TRBD1 or TRBD2 (5 bases each). The CDR3 has 14 amino acids. Per the germline V gene, CDR1 is SEHNR and CDR2 is FQNEAQ (reference sequence). V was shortened by 5 bases and J by 6 bases, with 14 bases between the two germline ends. The CDR3 DNA is TGTGCCAGCAGCAGGGTCGAGGGGCCCAATGAGCAGTTCTTC. Its translation: CASSRVEGPNEQFF.

The rearrangement joins TRBV10-3 to TRBJ2-7; 9 nucleotides line up with TRBD1. CDR3 size: 15 residues. After removal of 6 bases from V and 4 bases from J, the junction contained 10 bases not matched to a gene. From germline, CDR1 is ENHRY and CDR2 SYGVKD. Here the CDR3 DNA reads TGTGCCATCAGCTTACAGGGGGCTAAGGCTTACGAGCAGTACTTC. Translating it yields CAISLQGAKAYEQYF.

V is TRBV28 and J is TRBJ1-2; TRBD1 matches at 7 bases. CDR3 length equals 13 residues. Trimming at V came to 7 bases and at J to 4 bases, leaving 6 bases not matched to a gene. Germline CDR1 is MDHEN and CDR2 is SYDVKM. The CDR3 spells CASTQGGFYGYTF. DNA of the CDR3: TGTGCCAGCACCCAGGGGGGGTTCTATGGCTACACCTTC.

The J gene is TRBJ2-2, the V gene TRBV11-3; D gene uncertain. Trimming pared 2 bases from V and 6 bases from J, leaving 4 bases between. The CDR3 contains 12 residues. Germline V gene sequence: CDR1 SGHNT, CDR2 YENEEA. The CDR3, as DNA: TGTGCCAGCAGCTTAATCTCCGGGGAGCTGTTTTTT. Protein: CASSLISGELFF. Full variable domain (outside the CDR3, taken from reference TRBV11-3 and TRBJ2-2): EAGVVQSPRYKIIEKKQPVAFWCNPISGHNTLYWYLQNLGQGPELLIRYENEEAVDDSQLPKDRFSAERLKGVDSTLKIQPAELGDSAVYLCASSLISGELFFGEGSRLTVL.

This chain joins TRBV27 and TRBJ2-3; TRBD1 aligns across 7 bases. The CDR3 is 13 amino acids. The germline V gene has CDR1 MNHEY and CDR2 SMNVEV (reference sequence). J was trimmed by 6 bases and V by 3 bases; bases with no gene match: 3. The CDR3 spells CASSFLGGDTQYF. For the CDR3, the DNA is TGTGCCAGCAGTTTTTTAGGGGGCGATACGCAGTATTTT.